The following is a T cell receptor (beta chain) sequence with its context. Original data processing: Reference gene primer amplification yielded estimated nucleated cell counts. Profiling relied on immunoSEQ multiplex PCR, and the TCRdb table lists in-frame clones only, not all of them. That table is the source of V, J and clone size, and D and trimming were worked out from the DNA. The sample lists 150,000 to 200,000 clones; 86% were seen once. This specimen belongs to a study of blood T cell repertoires in COVID-19. Overall study: Both acute and convalescent COVID-19 samples were obtained from the United States, Italy and Spain. The analysed material was cDNA or gDNA that came from T cells, B-cell-depleted T cells, or PBMCs.

There are 14 residues in the CDR3. Germline values: CDR1 LGHDT, CDR2 YNNKEL (reference sequence). V was clipped by 0 bases and J by 1 base, with 6 bases between them. V usage is TRBV3-1 (or the pseudogene TRBV3-2) and J usage is TRBJ1-2, with no clear D. The clonotype was recovered from a woman older than 75 in a cohort sampled during active or convalescent COVID-19. Specimen: peripheral blood. CDR3 nucleotide sequence: TGTGCCAGCAGCCAAGAATTACATAACTATGGCTACACCTTC. Its translation is CASSQELHNYGYTF.